This T cell receptor (beta chain) was obtained from a study of spatial heterogeneity in lung cancer. This clonotype has at least ten counts. Germline V lookup: CDR1 MDHEN, CDR2 SYDVKM. The CDR3 has 13 residues. Losses at the gene ends were 5 bases for V and 10 bases for J; bases not matched to a gene: 6. TCRdb passed the 5' RACE reads through MiXCR, listing each CDR3 protein once. The repertoire holds roughly 25,000 distinct CDR3 sequences, with 7% as singletons. Time point described: sample taken at primary tumor resection. This chain uses TRBV28 with TRBJ2-1; 9 bases fit TRBD2. Here the sequenced sample was PBMCs, taken at surgery. The TCR was taken from a male donor with early-stage non-small cell lung cancer. Here the CDR3 DNA reads TGTGCCAGCAGTGATAGCGGGAGTAGAGAGCAGTTCTTC. It yields the protein CASSDSGSREQFF.